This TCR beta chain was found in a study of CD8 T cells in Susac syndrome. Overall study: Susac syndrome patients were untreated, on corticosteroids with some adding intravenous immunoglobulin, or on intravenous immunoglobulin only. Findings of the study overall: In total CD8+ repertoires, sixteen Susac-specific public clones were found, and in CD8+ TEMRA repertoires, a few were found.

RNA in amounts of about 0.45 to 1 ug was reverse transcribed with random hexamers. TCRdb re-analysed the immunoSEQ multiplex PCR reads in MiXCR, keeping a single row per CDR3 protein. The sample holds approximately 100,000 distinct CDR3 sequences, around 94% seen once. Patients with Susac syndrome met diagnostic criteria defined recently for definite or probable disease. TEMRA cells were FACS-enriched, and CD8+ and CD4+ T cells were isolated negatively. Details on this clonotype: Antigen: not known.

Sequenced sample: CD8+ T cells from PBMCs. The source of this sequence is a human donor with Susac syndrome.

CDR3 DNA sequence: TGTGCCAGCAGCGTAAGGGGTGGGGCAGATACGCAGTATTTT. Protein: CASSVRGGADTQYF. V usage is TRBV9 and J usage is TRBJ2-3; a weak D match, TRBD1 (5 bases). This CDR3 region has 14 residues. Per germline, CDR1 SGDLS and CDR2 YYNGEE. V gave up 1 base and J gave up 4 bases, with 10 bases separating them. Based on the CDR3 plus reference TRBV9 and TRBJ2-3, the full variable domain is DSGVTQTPKHLITATGQRVTLRCSPRSGDLSVYWYQQSLDQGLQFLIQYYNGEERAKGNILERFSAQQFPDLHSELNLSSLELGDSALYFCASSVRGGADTQYFGPGTRLTVL.